A single T cell receptor (beta chain) is shown here with its context. These data are taken from a study of cytomegalovirus exposure and HLA in healthy donors. With 5 bases removed from V and 0 bases from J, the gap between germline ends came to 10 bases. The CDR3 consists of 14 residues. Germline lookup yields CDR1 MNHEY and CDR2 SMNVEV (reference sequence). This donor has no recorded CMV serostatus. Both 60 Vbeta primers and 13 Jbeta primers went into the PCR. Only in-frame clones appear in the TCRdb table, and some are missing; sequencing was by immunoSEQ multiplex PCR. The table lists over 150,000 clones, 80% to 85% of them singletons.

The sequencing sample was made of PBMCs. This TCR was sampled from a human donor in good health. The J gene is TRBJ2-5, the V gene TRBV27; weak D call: TRBD1 (5 bases). The CDR3: CASSPDSYQETQYF. DNA for the CDR3: TGTGCCAGCAGTCCCGACAGCTACCAAGAGACCCAGTACTTC.